The sequence of this T cell receptor (beta chain) was determined in a study of blood T cell repertoires in COVID-19. Original processing methods: From reference gene primer amplification, estimates of nucleated cell counts were derived. Generated by immunoSEQ multiplex PCR, the TCRdb table keeps only in-frame clones and is missing some. V, J and clone size are taken as reported in that table, and D and trimming were inferred from the DNA itself. The table records under 25,000 clones, 70% to 90% of them present only once. The germline V gene encodes CDR1 SGHVS and CDR2 FQNEAQ. Trimming cost V 1 base and J 2 bases; bases outside gene matches: 2. The CDR3 runs to 16 residues.

This clonotype was sampled from a human donor with active COVID-19. The donor label of this sample is uncertain. This chain connects TRBV7-8 to TRBJ2-3; TRBD2 matches 11 bases. The sequenced sample was peripheral blood. CDR3 region: CASSLVAGGFTDTQYF. CDR3 in DNA: TGTGCCAGCAGCTTAGTAGCGGGAGGGTTCACAGATACGCAGTATTTT.